Given below is one TCR beta chain in context. The CDR3 covers 12 residues. J was trimmed by 10 bases and V by 1 base; bases with no gene match: 3. Per germline, CDR1 LGHDT and CDR2 YNNKEL (reference sequence). Authors' analysis steps: Reference gene primer amplification gave estimated nucleated cell counts. The method was immunoSEQ multiplex PCR; TCRdb's version includes in-frame clones alone and lacks a portion of them. V and J calls and clone size are those listed in that table; D and trimming were worked out from the DNA. The table includes around 500,000 clones, 75% to 90% detected once. The data were taken from a study of blood T cell repertoires in COVID-19. Study details: In each case, the material was cDNA or gDNA derived from T cells, B-cell-depleted T cells, or PBMCs.

The TCR originated in a woman aged 60 to 75 who had recovered from COVID-19. This rearrangement joins TRBV3-1 (or the pseudogene TRBV3-2) to TRBJ1-1; TRBD1 matches at 7 bases. Sequenced material: PBMCs or T cells enriched from blood (not recorded which). This CDR3 reads CASSQVQGGAFF. The CDR3 region has the DNA TGTGCCAGCAGCCAAGTTCAGGGGGGAGCTTTCTTT.